Shown below are 14 T cell receptor beta chains from a single sample sequenced in a study of T cells in Graves' hyperthyroidism and ophthalmopathy. Researchers took RNA transcripts and amplified the TCR beta CDR3 regions from them. The TCR CDR3 was amplified in a first-round RT-PCR using the HTBI primer set. MiXCR, applied by TCRdb to the multiplex PCR reads, yields one record per CDR3 protein. The sample has about 380,000 distinct CDR3 sequences, roughly 20% seen once; the top ten hold about 38%. The sample comprised blood. These receptor sequences come from a young man with Graves' ophthalmopathy.

The chain couples TRBV27 to TRBJ1-4; 12 bases line up with TRBD1. The CDR3 loop spans 18 amino acids. Losses at the gene ends were 1 base for V and 8 bases for J; bases not matched to a gene: 11. Looked up from germline, CDR1 is MNHEY and CDR2 is SMNVEV (reference sequence). CDR3 loop: CASSLWGTGGAFGEKLFF. The CDR3 DNA follows: TGTGCCAGCAGTTTATGGGGGACAGGGGGCGCATTTGGGGAAAAACTGTTTTTT.

In this sample, this clonotype turned up many times. The chain couples TRBV13 to TRBJ1-3; D possibly corresponds to TRBD1 (6 bases). Germline V lookup: CDR1 PRHDT, CDR2 FYEKMQ (reference sequence). The V end lost 10 bases, the J end lost 8 bases, and 18 bases lay between the germline ends. The CDR3 runs to 13 residues. CDR3 DNA: TGTGCCAACAACCCCCAGGGGTCGGACACCATATATTTT. Protein sequence: CANNPQGSDTIYF.

This clonotype was found many times. J is TRBJ2-5 and V is TRBV2; possibly TRBD1 for D (5 bases). The CDR3 runs to 11 residues. Germline V gene data show CDR1 as SNHLY and CDR2 as FYNNEI. V was shortened by 6 bases and J by 13 bases, with 15 bases between the two germline ends. CDR3 region: CASSVQGSLYF. DNA for the CDR3: TGTGCCAGCAGCGTCCAGGGTTCCCTGTACTTC.

V gene TRBV7-2 combines with J gene TRBJ2-3; D is possibly TRBD2 (6 bases). Per the germline V gene, CDR1 is SGHTA and CDR2 is FQGNSA. The length of the CDR3 is 15 residues. Trimming pared 1 base from V and 2 bases from J, leaving 10 bases between. The CDR3 is CASSLVAGYTDTQYF. For the CDR3, the DNA is TGTGCCAGCAGCTTAGTTGCGGGGTACACAGATACGCAGTATTTT.

This chain connects TRBV7-8 to TRBJ1-5, with 11 bases aligning to TRBD1. Germline CDR1 is SGHVS and CDR2 is FQNEAQ. CDR3 size: 14 residues. J lost 6 bases, V lost 5 bases, and 3 bases had no gene match. CDR3 nucleotide sequence: TGTGCCAGCAGCATCGGGACAGGGGGTCAGCCCCAGCATTTT. Translating gives CASSIGTGGQPQHF.

The sample holds many counts of this clonotype. The V and J genes are TRBV2 and TRBJ1-2; D remains unclear. V lost 4 bases and J 2 bases, leaving 11 bases between the germline ends. Germline loops: CDR1 SNHLY, CDR2 FYNNEI. The CDR3 consists of 14 residues. CDR3 nucleotides: TGTGCCAGCAGTGTGTCGGGCCAGAACTATGGCTACACCTTC. Protein: CASSVSGQNYGYTF. Combining the CDR3 with reference TRBV2 and TRBJ1-2 gives the whole variable domain EPEVTQTPSHQVTQMGQEVILRCVPISNHLYFYWYRQILGQKVEFLVSFYNNEISEKSEIFDDQFSVERPDGSNFTLKIRSTKLEDSAMYFCASSVSGQNYGYTFGSGTRLTVV.

This clonotype was detected ten times or more. The genes are TRBV6-1 and TRBJ2-7, with D perhaps TRBD1 or TRBD2 (7 bases each). From germline, CDR1 is MNHNS and CDR2 SASEGT. This CDR3 has 14 amino acids. V was shortened by 7 bases and J by 2 bases, with 15 bases between the two germline ends. The CDR3 spells CASTGGGSAYEQYF. The DNA for the CDR3 is TGTGCCAGCACAGGGGGAGGGTCGGCCTACGAGCAGTACTTC.

In this sample, this clonotype turned up a few times. V usage is TRBV9 and J usage is TRBJ2-2; 7 nucleotides align to TRBD1. The germline V gene encodes CDR1 SGDLS and CDR2 YYNGEE. Trimming cost V 0 bases and J 1 base; bases outside gene matches: 0. The CDR3 runs 15 residues. Here the CDR3 reads CASSVGQGNTGELFF. The CDR3 nucleotides read TGTGCCAGCAGCGTAGGACAGGGGAACACCGGGGAGCTGTTTTTT.

The V and J genes are TRBV7-3 and TRBJ2-3; 7 bases map to TRBD1. Per the germline V gene, CDR1 is SGHTA and CDR2 is FQGTGA. The CDR3 contains 15 residues. V lost 5 bases and J lost 8; bases outside the gene matches: 13. CDR3 nucleotide sequence: TGTGCCAGCAGCAACAGAGGACAGGTCCGAGCTACGCAGTATTTT. Its translation is CASSNRGQVRATQYF.

This clonotype was observed many times. The V and J genes are TRBV2 and TRBJ2-1; D possibly corresponds to TRBD1 (5 bases). V was pared by 6 bases and J by 8 bases, with 11 bases between. Germline-derived CDR1 and CDR2 are SNHLY and FYNNEI. The CDR3 is 12 amino acids. The CDR3 sequence: CASRTDEDEQFF. DNA for the CDR3: TGTGCCAGCAGGACAGACGAGGATGAGCAGTTCTTC.

This clonotype came up a few times. The J gene is TRBJ2-1, the V gene TRBV14; D is ambiguous. The V end lost 4 bases, the J end lost 7 bases, and 14 bases lay between the germline ends. This CDR3 has 14 amino acids. Germline CDR1 is SGHDN and CDR2 is FVKESK. CDR3 in amino acids: CASSPVRLVNEQFF. The CDR3 DNA is TGTGCCAGCAGCCCCGTGCGTCTAGTAAATGAGCAGTTCTTC. The complete variable domain, with remaining parts taken from reference TRBV14 and TRBJ2-1, reads EAGVTQFPSHSVIEKGQTVTLRCDPISGHDNLYWYRRVMGKEIKFLLHFVKESKQDESGMPNNRFLAERTGGTYSTLKVQPAELEDSGVYFCASSPVRLVNEQFFGPGTRLTVL.

This clonotype has only a few counts. This chain joins TRBV18 and TRBJ2-5; TRBD1 might be the D (5 bases). Germline CDR1 KGHSH, CDR2 LQKENI. The CDR3 runs 15 residues. With 4 bases removed from V and 2 bases from J, the gap between germline ends came to 14 bases. Written as DNA, the CDR3 is TGTGCCAGCTCACTAGGTCGGCAGGGACAAGAGACCCAGTACTTC. This sequence encodes CASSLGRQGQETQYF. Combining the CDR3 with reference TRBV18 and TRBJ2-5 gives the whole variable domain NAGVMQNPRHLVRRRGQEARLRCSPMKGHSHVYWYRQLPEEGLKFMVYLQKENIIDESGMPKERFSAEFPKEGPSILRIQQVVRGDSAAYFCASSLGRQGQETQYFGPGTRLLVL.

This clonotype has at least ten counts. This chain uses TRBV5-1 with TRBJ2-7; D may be TRBD1 (7 bases). Germline CDR1 is SGHRS and CDR2 is YFSETQ. Trimming took 1 base from V and 0 from J, leaving 20 bases between them. The CDR3 spans 18 residues. CDR3: CASSLKAGGGTASYEQYF. The CDR3 DNA reads as TGCGCCAGCAGCTTGAAGGCGGGTGGAGGGACAGCCTCCTACGAGCAGTACTTC.

The chain is built from TRBV5-4 and TRBJ2-5; TRBD1 is a possible D gene (6 bases). V dropped 5 bases and J dropped 2 bases, with 19 bases sitting between them. The CDR3 is 16 amino acids. The V gene's germline CDR1 is SGHNT and CDR2 YYREEE (reference sequence). The CDR3 nucleotides read TGTGCCAGCAGATCAGCCCCGGGACACCTACAAGAGACCCAGTACTTC. It is translated as CASRSAPGHLQETQYF. The full variable domain, in which reference TRBV5-4 and TRBJ2-5 provide the parts outside the CDR3, is ETGVTQSPTHLIKTRGQQVTLRCSSQSGHNTVSWYQQALGQGPQFIFQYYREEENGRGNFPPRFSGLQFPNYSSELNVNALELDDSALYLCASRSAPGHLQETQYFGPGTRLLVL.